The clone carrying this T cell receptor (beta chain) was seen more than once but under ten times. The antigen is not known. This entry belongs to a study of T cells after yellow fever vaccination. Study-wide points: CD4 and CD8 compartments shared a small share of clonotypes, likely from convergent recombination. Subsequent booster samples again held most clones from primary vaccination (just under 98% CD4, 85% to 90% CD8).

TCR cDNA was made by 5'RACE template switching, adding a universal primer site and UMIs. TCRdb itself ran the 5' RACE reads through MiXCR, one entry per CDR3 protein. Of under 500,000 distinct CDR3 sequences in the sample, around 20% are singletons; the top ten hold 15% to 20%. Germline values: CDR1 SGHRS, CDR2 YFSETQ. Trimming pared 2 bases from V and 6 bases from J, leaving 23 bases between. The CDR3 contains 17 residues. The sample in question was PBMCs, obtained before the yellow fever booster vaccination. V and J are TRBV5-1 and TRBJ1-1, with D perhaps matching TRBD1 (6 bases). The clonotype originates from a man younger than 35 who received the YFV17D yellow fever vaccine. Written as DNA, the CDR3 is TGCGCCAGCAGCTTTAGAGGGGGGAATTTTGAGGCTTCTGAAGCTTTCTTT. This translates into CASSFRGGNFEASEAFF.